This T cell receptor (beta chain) appears in the sequencing data of a study of spatial heterogeneity in lung cancer. In this sample, this clonotype turned up many times. Regarding time point: sample taken at primary tumor resection. Sequencing covered unsorted whole RNA taken from tumor, nontumor lung or frozen PBMC. TCRdb reanalysed the 5' RACE reads using MiXCR and keeps one entry per CDR3 protein. This table holds about 44,000 distinct CDR3 sequences, around 15% found once. Sample: PBMCs, taken at surgery. This sequence originates from a male donor with early-stage non-small cell lung cancer.

CDR3 sequence: CASSLLTSRAGELFF. The CDR3, as DNA: TGTGCCAGCAGCTTATTGACTAGCAGGGCCGGGGAGCTGTTTTTT. The chain joins TRBV7-9 to TRBJ2-2; 7 bases agree with TRBD2. Germline loops: CDR1 SEHNR, CDR2 FQNEAQ (reference sequence). The junction had 6 bases not matched to a gene; V was cut back by 2 bases and J by 6 bases. CDR3 length equals 15 residues.